One sample yielded the 16 T cell receptor beta chains listed below, sequenced in a study of T cell repertoires in cytomegalovirus infection. MiXCR, run by TCRdb on the reads, gives a single entry per CDR3 protein. The sample lists under 800,000 distinct CDR3 sequences; roughly 24% were seen once. Sequenced material: CD8+ T cells from PBMCs. The receptors originated from a human donor in good health (CMV status not recorded). Some clones in this sample may be carry-over from other donors' samples.

The rearrangement uses TRBV19 and TRBJ2-1; D is perhaps TRBD2 (5 bases). The V gene's germline CDR1 is LNHDA and CDR2 SQIVND (reference sequence). Trimming stripped 0 bases from V and 4 bases from J, with 10 bases between. This CDR3 has 15 residues. The CDR3 DNA is TGTGCCAGTAGTATAGATAGCGACGCTTACAATGAGCAGTTCTTC. Translation gives CASSIDSDAYNEQFF. Complete variable domain (other parts from reference TRBV19 and TRBJ2-1): DGGITQSPKYLFRKEGQNVTLSCEQNLNHDAMYWYRQDPGQGLRLIYYSQIVNDFQKGDIAEGYSVSREKKESFPLTVTSAQKNPTAFYLCASSIDSDAYNEQFFGPGTRLTVL.

A few counts support this clonotype. The rearrangement links TRBV4-1 to TRBJ2-3; D perhaps matches TRBD2 (6 bases). Germline V lookup: CDR1 MGHRA, CDR2 YSYEKL. This CDR3 has 15 residues. V lost 5 bases and J 4 bases, leaving 16 bases between the germline ends. DNA for the CDR3: TGCGCCAGCAGCTTTTTAGCGGAGGAGGCAGATACGCAGTATTTT. Translated: CASSFLAEEADTQYF.

The chain is built from TRBV20-1 and TRBJ2-7, with D possibly matching TRBD2 (5 bases). Germline V lookup: CDR1 DFQATT, CDR2 SNEGSKA (reference sequence). V shed 0 bases and J shed 2 bases, with 11 bases lying between them. The CDR3 length is 14 residues. The CDR3 is CSARDTAGAYEQYV. The CDR3 coding sequence is TGCAGTGCTAGAGATACGGCGGGTGCCTACGAGCAGTACGTC.

Comment on this clonotype: A much larger clone lies one base from this, so it may be a read error. V is TRBV11-3 and J is TRBJ2-2; D is possibly TRBD2 (5 bases). Per the germline V gene, CDR1 is SGHNT and CDR2 is YENEEA. The CDR3 sequence is 11 residues long. Trimming took 7 bases from V and 7 from J, leaving 7 bases between them. The DNA for the CDR3 is TGTGCCAGCACCGGGGACGGGGAGCTGTTTTTT. Its protein is CASTGDGELFF. Full variable domain (missing parts from reference TRBV11-3 and TRBJ2-2): EAGVVQSPRYKIIEKKQPVAFWCNPISGHNTLYWYLQNLGQGPELLIRYENEEAVDDSQLPKDRFSAERLKGVDSTLKIQPAELGDSAVYLCASTGDGELFFGEGSRLTVL.

This clonotype was picked up a small number of times. Since a much larger clone is just one base distant, this may be a read error. V usage is TRBV11-1 and J usage is TRBJ2-7; D is ambiguous. Trimming shortened V by 1 base and J by 0 bases, and 7 bases separated the two germline ends. The CDR3 runs to 14 residues. Looked up from germline, CDR1 is SGHAT and CDR2 is FQDESV (reference sequence). The CDR3 sequence: CASSLVGNSYEQYF. DNA of the CDR3: TGTGCCAGCAGCTTAGTGGGGAACTCCTACGAGCAGTACTTC.

This clonotype showed up many times. V and J are TRBV7-9 and TRBJ2-7, with 9 bases identical to TRBD1. This CDR3 spans 12 amino acids. The germline V gene has CDR1 SEHNR and CDR2 FQNEAQ (reference sequence). Trimming at V came to 4 bases and at J to 6 bases, leaving 1 base not matched to a gene. DNA of the CDR3: TGTGCCAGCAGCTCACAGGGGGCCGAGCAGTACGTC. Residues: CASSSQGAEQYV.

This clonotype occurred a few times. This chain joins TRBV12-5 and TRBJ2-1; D gene ambiguous. The germline CDR1 and CDR2 sequences are LGHNT and FRNRAP. V lost 6 bases, J lost 10 bases, and 13 bases lay in between. CDR3 length: 12 residues. The DNA for the CDR3 is TGTGCTAGTGGGGACGAGCCGGCGGAGCAGTTCTTC. Translated, it gives CASGDEPAEQFF.

This chain connects TRBV14 to TRBJ2-5, with unresolved D. V lost 6 bases to trimming and J lost 2 bases, with 19 bases between them. This CDR3 is built from 16 residues. From germline, CDR1 is SGHDN and CDR2 FVKESK. The CDR3 DNA is TGTGCCAGCAGTTTAAGATATGACGGATCACAAGAGACCCAGTACTTC. Its protein is CASSLRYDGSQETQYF.

This clonotype was seen a handful of times. The J gene is TRBJ2-1, the V gene TRBV5-1, with TRBD1 matching over 9 bases. Losses at the gene ends were 4 bases for V and 9 bases for J; bases not matched to a gene: 8. Germline V CDR1 and CDR2: SGHRS, YFSETQ. This CDR3 has 14 amino acids. CDR3 region: CASSPPGQGVEQFF. CDR3 bases: TGCGCCAGCAGCCCACCGGGACAGGGTGTTGAGCAGTTCTTC.

This chain links TRBV28 with TRBJ2-7; D remains unclear. The CDR3 consists of 15 residues. From germline, CDR1 is MDHEN and CDR2 SYDVKM. The V gene lost 5 bases and the J gene lost 0 bases, with 14 bases spanning the gap. Here the CDR3 DNA reads TGTGCCAGCAGTGATCGACGGACGAGCTCCTACGAGCAGTACTTC. It yields the protein CASSDRRTSSYEQYF.

CDR3 sequence: CSVETEGNQPQHF. The CDR3 region has the DNA TGCAGCGTTGAAACGGAGGGAAATCAGCCCCAGCATTTT. The V call is TRBV29-1, the J call TRBJ1-5; no clear D gene. V dropped 2 bases and J dropped 4 bases, with 9 bases sitting between them. Germline CDR1 and CDR2: SQVTM and ANQGSEA. This CDR3 contains 13 residues.

This clonotype was seen repeatedly, ten times or more. This chain links TRBV28 with TRBJ2-5; a weak D match, TRBD2 (6 bases). The CDR3 runs to 13 residues. Trimming removed 8 bases from V and 4 bases from J, with 14 bases in between. Germline CDR1 reads MDHEN; CDR2 reads SYDVKM. Here the CDR3 DNA reads TGTGCCAGCCCAGGCGGGGACCCAGAGACCCAGTACTTC. Its protein product is CASPGGDPETQYF. Complete variable domain (other parts from reference TRBV28 and TRBJ2-5): DVKVTQSSRYLVKRTGEKVFLECVQDMDHENMFWYRQDPGLGLRLIYFSYDVKMKEKGDIPEGYSVSREKKERFSLILESASTNQTSMYLCASPGGDPETQYFGPGTRLLVL.

This clonotype was detected only a few times. The chain joins TRBV28 to TRBJ2-1; 9 bases are shared with TRBD1. CDR1 is MDHEN, CDR2 SYDVKM, per germline. CDR3 length: 16 residues. Losses at the gene ends were 0 bases for V and 4 bases for J; bases not matched to a gene: 4. CDR3 region: CASSLWGTGLYNEQFF. CDR3 in DNA: TGTGCCAGCAGTTTATGGGGGACAGGGCTGTACAATGAGCAGTTCTTC.

The count of this clonotype is one. V usage is TRBV9 and J usage is TRBJ2-1, with TRBD1 as a possible D gene (7 bases). The CDR3 has 16 amino acids. The V and J ends lost 3 bases and 6 bases respectively, with 19 bases between them. Germline lookup yields CDR1 SGDLS and CDR2 YYNGEE. The CDR3 loop reads CASSGQNRGLGNEQFF. For the CDR3, the DNA is TGTGCCAGCAGCGGACAGAACAGGGGACTGGGCAATGAGCAGTTCTTC.

This clonotype was counted between two and nine times. The rearrangement joins TRBV19 to TRBJ2-2, with D possibly TRBD1 on 6 matching bases. V was shortened by 0 bases and J by 0 bases, with 14 bases between the two germline ends. The V gene's germline CDR1 is LNHDA and CDR2 SQIVND (reference sequence). CDR3 length equals 18 residues. The CDR3 DNA follows: TGTGCCAGTAGTATAGATTGGCCCGGACAGACGAACACCGGGGAGCTGTTTTTT. It yields the protein CASSIDWPGQTNTGELFF.

This clonotype was counted between two and nine times. This chain joins TRBV15 and TRBJ1-1, with 9 bases aligning to TRBD1. The germline V gene has CDR1 LNHNV and CDR2 YYDKDF (reference sequence). The junction had 5 bases not matched to a gene; V was cut back by 2 bases and J by 4 bases. The length of the CDR3 is 15 residues. The CDR3, as DNA: TGTGCCACCAGCAGAACGGGACAGGGAGGCACTGAAGCTTTCTTT. Translated: CATSRTGQGGTEAFF.